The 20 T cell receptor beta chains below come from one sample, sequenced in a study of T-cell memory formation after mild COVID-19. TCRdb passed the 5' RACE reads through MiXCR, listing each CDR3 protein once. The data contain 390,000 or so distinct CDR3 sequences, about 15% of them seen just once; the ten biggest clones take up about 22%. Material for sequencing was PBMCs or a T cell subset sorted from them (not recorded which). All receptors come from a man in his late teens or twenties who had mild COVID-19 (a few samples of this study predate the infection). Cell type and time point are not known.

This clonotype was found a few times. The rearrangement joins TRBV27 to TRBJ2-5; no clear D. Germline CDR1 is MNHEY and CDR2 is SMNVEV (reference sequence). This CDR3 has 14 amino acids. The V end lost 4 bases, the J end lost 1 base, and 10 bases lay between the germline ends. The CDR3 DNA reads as TGTGCCAGCAGTTACACTGGGTTCCAAGAGACCCAGTACTTC. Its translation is CASSYTGFQETQYF.

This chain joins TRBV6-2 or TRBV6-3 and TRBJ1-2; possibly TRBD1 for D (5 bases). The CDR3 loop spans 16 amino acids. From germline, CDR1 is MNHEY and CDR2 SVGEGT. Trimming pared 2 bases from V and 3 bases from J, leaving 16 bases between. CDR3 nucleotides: TGTGCCAGCAGTTACCAAACCTCGGGGGGACACTATGGCTACACCTTC. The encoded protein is CASSYQTSGGHYGYTF.

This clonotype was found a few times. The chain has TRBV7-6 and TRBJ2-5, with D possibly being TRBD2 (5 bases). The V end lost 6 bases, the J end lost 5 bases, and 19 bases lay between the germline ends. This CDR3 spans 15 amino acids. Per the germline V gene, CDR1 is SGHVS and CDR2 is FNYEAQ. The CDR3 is CASRAVGLPEETQYF. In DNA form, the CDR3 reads TGTGCCAGCAGAGCGGTCGGGCTTCCAGAGGAGACCCAGTACTTC.

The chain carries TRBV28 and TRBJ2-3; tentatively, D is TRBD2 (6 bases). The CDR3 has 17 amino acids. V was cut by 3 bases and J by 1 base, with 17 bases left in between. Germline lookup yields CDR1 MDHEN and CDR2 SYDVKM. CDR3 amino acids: CASSFPKGGRRTDTQYF. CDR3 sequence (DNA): TGTGCCAGCAGTTTCCCCAAGGGAGGACGACGCACAGATACGCAGTATTTT.

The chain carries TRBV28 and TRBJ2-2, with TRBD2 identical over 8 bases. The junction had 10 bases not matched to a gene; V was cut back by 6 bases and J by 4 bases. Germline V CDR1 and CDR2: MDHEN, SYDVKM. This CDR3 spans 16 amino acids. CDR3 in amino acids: CASRVPGLGVTGELFF. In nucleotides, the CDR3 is TGTGCCAGCAGGGTTCCGGGACTAGGAGTCACCGGGGAGCTGTTTTTT.

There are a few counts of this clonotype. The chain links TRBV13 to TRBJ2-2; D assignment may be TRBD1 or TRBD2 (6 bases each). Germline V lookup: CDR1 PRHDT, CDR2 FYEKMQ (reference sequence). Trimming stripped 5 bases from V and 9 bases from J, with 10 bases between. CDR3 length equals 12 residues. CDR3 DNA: TGTGCCAGCAGCCGGGGGCCTTGGGAGCTGTTTTTT. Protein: CASSRGPWELFF.

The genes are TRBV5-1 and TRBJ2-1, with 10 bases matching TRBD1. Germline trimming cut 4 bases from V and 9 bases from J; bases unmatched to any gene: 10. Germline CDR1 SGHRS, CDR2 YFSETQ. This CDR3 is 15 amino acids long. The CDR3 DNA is TGCGCCAGCAGCCTACCCGGGACAGGGGTGGTTGAGCAGTTCTTC. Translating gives CASSLPGTGVVEQFF.

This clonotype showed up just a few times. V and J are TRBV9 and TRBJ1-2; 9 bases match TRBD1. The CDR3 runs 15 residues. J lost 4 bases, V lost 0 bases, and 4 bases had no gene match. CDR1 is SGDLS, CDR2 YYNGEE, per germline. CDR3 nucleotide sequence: TGTGCCAGCAGCGTAGTAGGGACAGGGCTCTATGGCTACACCTTC. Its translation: CASSVVGTGLYGYTF.

The CDR3 loop reads CSARDLVGYGYTF. CDR3 coding DNA: TGCAGTGCTAGAGATCTTGTGGGGTATGGCTACACCTTC. The chain carries TRBV20-1 and TRBJ1-2; no clear D gene. Trimming took 0 bases from V and 5 from J, leaving 10 bases between them. Germline V gene data show CDR1 as DFQATT and CDR2 as SNEGSKA (reference sequence). The CDR3 totals 13 residues.

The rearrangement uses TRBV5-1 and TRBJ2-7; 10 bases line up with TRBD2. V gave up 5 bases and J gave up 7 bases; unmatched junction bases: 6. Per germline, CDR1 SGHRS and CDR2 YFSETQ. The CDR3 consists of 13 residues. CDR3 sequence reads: CASRERGGREQYF. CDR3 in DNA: TGCGCCAGCAGAGAGCGGGGGGGCCGGGAGCAGTACTTC.

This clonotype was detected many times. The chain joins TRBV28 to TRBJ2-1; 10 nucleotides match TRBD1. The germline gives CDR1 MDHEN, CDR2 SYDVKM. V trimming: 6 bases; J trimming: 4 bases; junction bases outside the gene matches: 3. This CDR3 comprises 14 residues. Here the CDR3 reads CASRPGQGYNEQFF. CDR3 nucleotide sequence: TGTGCCAGCAGACCGGGACAGGGGTACAATGAGCAGTTCTTC.

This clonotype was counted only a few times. CDR3 sequence reads: CASSQASGGYNEQFF. The CDR3 DNA follows: TGCGCCAGCAGCCAAGCTAGCGGGGGCTACAATGAGCAGTTCTTC. V gene TRBV4-1 combines with J gene TRBJ2-1; the match to TRBD2 covers 10 bases. CDR1 MGHRA and CDR2 YSYEKL come from the germline V gene. V gave up 1 base and J gave up 3 bases; unmatched junction bases: 0. The CDR3 totals 15 residues.

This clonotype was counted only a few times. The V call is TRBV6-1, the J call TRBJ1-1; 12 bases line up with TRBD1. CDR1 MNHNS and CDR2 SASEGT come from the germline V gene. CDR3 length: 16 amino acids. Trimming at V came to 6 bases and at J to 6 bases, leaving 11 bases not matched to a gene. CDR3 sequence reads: CASRLGTGGFGAEAFF. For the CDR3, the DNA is TGTGCCAGCAGGCTGGGGACAGGGGGCTTTGGGGCTGAAGCTTTCTTT.

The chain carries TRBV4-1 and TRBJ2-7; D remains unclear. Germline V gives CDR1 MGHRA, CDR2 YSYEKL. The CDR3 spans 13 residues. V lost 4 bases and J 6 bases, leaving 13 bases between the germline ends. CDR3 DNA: TGCGCCAGCAGCCCCCGTAATTCTCGCGAGCAGTACTTC. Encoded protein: CASSPRNSREQYF.

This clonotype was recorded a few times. The CDR3 DNA reads as TGTGCCAGCAGTTTTCTCAATATGATCGATGAGCAGTTCTTC. Its protein product is CASSFLNMIDEQFF. The chain recombines TRBV6-2 or TRBV6-3 with TRBJ2-1; the D is unclear. In germline, CDR1 is MNHEY, CDR2 SVGEGT. The CDR3 spans 14 residues. The ends were cut back, 4 bases at V and 8 bases at J, with 15 bases in the middle.

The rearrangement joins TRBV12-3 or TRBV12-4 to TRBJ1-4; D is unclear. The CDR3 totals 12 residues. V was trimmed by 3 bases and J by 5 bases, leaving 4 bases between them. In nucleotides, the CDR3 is TGTGCCAGCAGTTTCCTAAATGAAAAACTGTTTTTT. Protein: CASSFLNEKLFF.

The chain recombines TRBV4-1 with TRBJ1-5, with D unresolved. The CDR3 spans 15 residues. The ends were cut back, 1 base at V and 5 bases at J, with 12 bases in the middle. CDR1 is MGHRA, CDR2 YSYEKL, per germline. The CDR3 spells CASSQVLLRDQPQHF. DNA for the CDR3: TGCGCCAGCAGCCAAGTTCTGTTGAGGGATCAGCCCCAGCATTTT.

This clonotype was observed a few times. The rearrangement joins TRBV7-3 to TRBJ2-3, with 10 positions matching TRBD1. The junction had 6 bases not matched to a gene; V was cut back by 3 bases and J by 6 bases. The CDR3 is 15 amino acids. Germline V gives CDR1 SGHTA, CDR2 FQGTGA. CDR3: CASSLSRDRGDTQYF. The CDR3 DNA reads TGTGCCAGCAGCTTGAGCCGGGACAGGGGTGATACGCAGTATTTT.

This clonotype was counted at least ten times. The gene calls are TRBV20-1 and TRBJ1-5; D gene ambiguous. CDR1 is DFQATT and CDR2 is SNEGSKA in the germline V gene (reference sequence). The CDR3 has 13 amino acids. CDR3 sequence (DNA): TGCAGCGCCTTTGGGTCCGACAATCAGCCCCAGCATTTT. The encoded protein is CSAFGSDNQPQHF.

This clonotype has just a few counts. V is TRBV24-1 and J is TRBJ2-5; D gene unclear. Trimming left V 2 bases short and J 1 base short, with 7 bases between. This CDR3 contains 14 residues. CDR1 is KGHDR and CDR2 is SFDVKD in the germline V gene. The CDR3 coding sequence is TGTGCCACCAGTGATTCTCTGGCCCAAGAGACCCAGTACTTC. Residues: CATSDSLAQETQYF.